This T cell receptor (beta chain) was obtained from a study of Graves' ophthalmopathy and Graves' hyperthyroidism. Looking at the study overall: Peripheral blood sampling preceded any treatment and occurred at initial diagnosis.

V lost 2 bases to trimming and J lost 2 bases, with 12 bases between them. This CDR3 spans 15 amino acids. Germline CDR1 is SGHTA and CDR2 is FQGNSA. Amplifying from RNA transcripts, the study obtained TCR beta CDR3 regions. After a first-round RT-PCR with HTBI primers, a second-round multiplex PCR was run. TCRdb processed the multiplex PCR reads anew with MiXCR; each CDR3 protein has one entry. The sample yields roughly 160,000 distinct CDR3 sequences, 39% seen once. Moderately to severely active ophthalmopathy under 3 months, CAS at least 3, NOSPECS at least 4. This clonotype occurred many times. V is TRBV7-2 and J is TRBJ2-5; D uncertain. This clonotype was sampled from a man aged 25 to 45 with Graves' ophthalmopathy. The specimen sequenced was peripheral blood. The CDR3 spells CASSLMGNRQETQYF. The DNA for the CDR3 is TGTGCCAGCAGCTTAATGGGCAACAGACAAGAGACCCAGTACTTC. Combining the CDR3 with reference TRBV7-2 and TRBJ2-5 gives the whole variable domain GAGVSQSPSNKVTEKGKDVELRCDPISGHTALYWYRQSLGQGLEFLIYFQGNSAPDKSGLPSDRFSAERTGGSVSTLTIQRTQQEDSAVYLCASSLMGNRQETQYFGPGTRLLVL.